This T cell receptor beta chain was identified during a study of post-analysis software for immune sequencing data. At the level of the study: Courses of disease covered relapsing-remitting, secondary progressive and progressive-relapsing multiple sclerosis. Study results and caveats: TRBV5-6, TRBV5-1 and TRBV20-1 were among 4 or 5 TRBV segments more frequent in patients than controls.

The table lists this clonotype with a few counts. The antigen is undetermined. Libraries were made from TCR beta cDNA, and they carried unique molecular identifiers. Once roughly 0.9 to 11 million T cells were used, approximately 520,000 cDNA molecules resulted. One entry per CDR3 protein, called by TCRdb with MiXCR from the PCR reads. The sample holds hundreds of thousands of distinct CDR3 sequences, 25% to 30% seen once. The CDR3 totals 14 residues. Trimming left V 0 bases short and J 7 bases short, with 12 bases between. Germline CDR1 reads SGHAT; CDR2 reads FQNNGV. The sequenced sample was blood. V and J are TRBV11-2 and TRBJ1-2; perhaps TRBD1 as D (6 bases). The sequence was collected from a girl between 10 and 17 years old with multiple sclerosis. The CDR3 bases are TGTGCCAGCAGCTTAGATTATAACAGGGCTGGCTACACCTTC. Protein product: CASSLDYNRAGYTF. The complete variable domain, with remaining parts taken from reference TRBV11-2 and TRBJ1-2, reads EAGVAQSPRYKIIEKRQSVAFWCNPISGHATLYWYQQILGQGPKLLIQFQNNGVVDDSQLPKDRFSAERLKGVDSTLKIQPAKLEDSAVYLCASSLDYNRAGYTFGSGTRLTVV.